This T cell receptor (beta chain) was retrieved from a study of metastatic and nonmetastatic thyroid tumors. TCRdb reanalyzed the PCR reads with MiXCR. The table lists roughly 22,000 clones, less than 45% of them singletons. None of the patients had undergone any treatment ahead of thyroid surgery. V dropped 10 bases and J dropped 5 bases, with 11 bases sitting between them. The V gene's germline CDR1 is MDHEN and CDR2 SYDVKM. The length of the CDR3 is 11 residues. The clonotype was recovered from a male donor with papillary thyroid cancer or a benign thyroid nodule (not recorded which). Some clones in this sample may be carry-over from other donors' samples. The chain recombines TRBV28 with TRBJ2-5; D gene unclear. The sequenced material came from blood. The CDR3 nucleotides read TGTGCCACCTCCCTCGGGGAGACCCAGTACTTC. Amino acid sequence: CATSLGETQYF.